This TCR beta chain was identified during a study of control samples from healthy donors and cancer patients. Germline-derived CDR1 and CDR2 are SGHNT and YENEEA. The CDR3 sequence is 13 residues long. This table comes from immunoSEQ multiplex PCR, and its TCRdb copy is limited to in-frame clones, with some not included. The sample yields 150,000 to 200,000 clones, 92% seen once. In regard to this clone: Germline is not matched at one junction end, which may reflect a read error.

The source is a woman aged 25 to 39 in good health. Sequencing was performed on blood. This chain links TRBV11-3 with TRBJ2-4; D might be TRBD1 (6 bases). This CDR3 reads CASSLETTRQDHF. The CDR3 DNA reads TGTGCCAGCAGCTTAGAAACTACAAGACAGGATCACTTC. The whole variable domain, remainder taken from reference TRBV11-3 and TRBJ2-4, is EAGVVQSPRYKIIEKKQPVAFWCNPISGHNTLYWYLQNLGQGPELLIRYENEEAVDDSQLPKDRFSAERLKGVDSTLKIQPAELGDSAVYLCASSLETTRQDHFGAGTRLSVL.